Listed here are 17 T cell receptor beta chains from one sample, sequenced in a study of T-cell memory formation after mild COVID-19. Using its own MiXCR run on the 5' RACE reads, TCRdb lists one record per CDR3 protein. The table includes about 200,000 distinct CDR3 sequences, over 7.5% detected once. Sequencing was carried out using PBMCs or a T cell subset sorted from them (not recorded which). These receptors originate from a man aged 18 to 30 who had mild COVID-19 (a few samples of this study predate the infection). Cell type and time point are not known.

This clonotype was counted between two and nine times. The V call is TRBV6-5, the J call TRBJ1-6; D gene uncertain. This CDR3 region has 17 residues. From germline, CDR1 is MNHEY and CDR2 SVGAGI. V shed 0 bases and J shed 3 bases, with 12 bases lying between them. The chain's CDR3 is CASSYSRNSYYNSPLHF. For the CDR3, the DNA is TGTGCCAGCAGTTACTCCCGGAATTCTTACTATAATTCACCCCTCCACTTT.

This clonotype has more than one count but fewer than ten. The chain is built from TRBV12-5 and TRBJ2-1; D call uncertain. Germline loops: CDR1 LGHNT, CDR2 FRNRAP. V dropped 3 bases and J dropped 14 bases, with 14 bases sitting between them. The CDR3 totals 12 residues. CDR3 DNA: TGTGCTAGTGGTTTTAGGCTAGAGTTTAAGTTCTTC. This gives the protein CASGFRLEFKFF.

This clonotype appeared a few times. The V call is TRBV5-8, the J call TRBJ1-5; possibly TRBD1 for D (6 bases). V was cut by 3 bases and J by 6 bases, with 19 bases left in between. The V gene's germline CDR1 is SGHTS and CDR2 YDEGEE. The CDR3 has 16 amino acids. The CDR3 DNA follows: TGTGCCAGCAGCTGGAGGACTGGGGGCATCGGTCAGCCCCAGCATTTT. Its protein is CASSWRTGGIGQPQHF.

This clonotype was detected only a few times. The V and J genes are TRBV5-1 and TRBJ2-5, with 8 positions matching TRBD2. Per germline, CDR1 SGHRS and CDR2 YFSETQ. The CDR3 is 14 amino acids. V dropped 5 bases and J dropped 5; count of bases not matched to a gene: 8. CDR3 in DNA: TGCGCCAGCAGTTACAGCGGGGGCGGGGAGACCCAGTACTTC. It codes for CASSYSGGGETQYF. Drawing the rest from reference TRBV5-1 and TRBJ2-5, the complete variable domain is KAGVTQTPRYLIKTRGQQVTLSCSPISGHRSVSWYQQTPGQGLQFLFEYFSETQRNKGNFPGRFSGRQFSNSRSEMNVSTLELGDSALYLCASSYSGGGETQYFGPGTRLLVL.

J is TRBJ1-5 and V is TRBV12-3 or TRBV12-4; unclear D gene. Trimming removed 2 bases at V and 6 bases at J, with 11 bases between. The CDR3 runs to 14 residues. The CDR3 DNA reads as TGTGCCAGCAGTTTATTTGCCCCGCCTCAGCCCCAGCATTTT. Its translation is CASSLFAPPQPQHF.

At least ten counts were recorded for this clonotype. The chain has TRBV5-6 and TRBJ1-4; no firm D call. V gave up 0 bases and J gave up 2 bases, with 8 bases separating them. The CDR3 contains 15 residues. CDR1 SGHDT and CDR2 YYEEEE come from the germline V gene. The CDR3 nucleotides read TGTGCCAGCAGCTTGGTACTCGGGACTAATGAAAAACTGTTTTTT. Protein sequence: CASSLVLGTNEKLFF.

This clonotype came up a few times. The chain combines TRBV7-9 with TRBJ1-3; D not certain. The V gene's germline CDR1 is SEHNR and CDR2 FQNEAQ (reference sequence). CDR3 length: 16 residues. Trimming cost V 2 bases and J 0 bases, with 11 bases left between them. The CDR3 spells CASSLRHKDSGNTIYF. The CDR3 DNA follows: TGTGCCAGCAGCTTACGCCACAAGGACTCTGGAAACACCATATATTTT.

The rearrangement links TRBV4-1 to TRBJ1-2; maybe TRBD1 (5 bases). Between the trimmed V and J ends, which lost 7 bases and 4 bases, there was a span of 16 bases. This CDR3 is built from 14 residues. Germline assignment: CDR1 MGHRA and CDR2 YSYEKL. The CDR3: CASTRIGGSYGYTF. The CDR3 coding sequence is TGCGCCAGCACCCGAATCGGGGGTTCCTATGGCTACACCTTC.

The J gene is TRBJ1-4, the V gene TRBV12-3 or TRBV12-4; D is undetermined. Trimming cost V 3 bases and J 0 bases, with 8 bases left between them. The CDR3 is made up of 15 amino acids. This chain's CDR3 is CASSLSSSTNEKLFF. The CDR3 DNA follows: TGTGCCAGCAGTTTGTCATCGTCAACTAATGAAAAACTGTTTTTT.

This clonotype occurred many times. CDR3 in DNA: TGTGCCACCACTGACACAGGGCGTACCTCTAACTATGGCTACACCTTC. Protein sequence: CATTDTGRTSNYGYTF. V gene TRBV24-1 combines with J gene TRBJ1-2; TRBD1 might be the D (6 bases). Germline CDR1 reads KGHDR; CDR2 reads SFDVKD. The CDR3 length is 16 residues. With 8 bases removed from V and 0 bases from J, the gap between germline ends came to 18 bases.

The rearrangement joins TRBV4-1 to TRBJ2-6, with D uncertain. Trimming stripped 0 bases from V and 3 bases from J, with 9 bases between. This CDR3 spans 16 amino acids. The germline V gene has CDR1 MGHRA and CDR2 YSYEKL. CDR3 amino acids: CASSQDLAGGANVLTF. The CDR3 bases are TGCGCCAGCAGCCAAGATCTGGCCGGTGGGGCCAACGTCCTGACTTTC.

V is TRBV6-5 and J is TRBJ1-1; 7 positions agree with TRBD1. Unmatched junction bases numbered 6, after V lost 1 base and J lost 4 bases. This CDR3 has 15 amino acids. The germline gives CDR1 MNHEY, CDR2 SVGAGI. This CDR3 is CASSYLISGGTEAFF. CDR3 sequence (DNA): TGTGCCAGCAGTTACTTGATATCAGGGGGCACTGAAGCTTTCTTT.

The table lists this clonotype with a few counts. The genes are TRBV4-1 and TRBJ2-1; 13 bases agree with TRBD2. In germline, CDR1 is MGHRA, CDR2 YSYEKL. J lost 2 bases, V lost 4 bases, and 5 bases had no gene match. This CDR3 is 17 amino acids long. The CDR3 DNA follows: TGCGCCAGCAGCCGCGGGACTAGCGGGGATCCCTACAATGAGCAGTTCTTC. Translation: CASSRGTSGDPYNEQFF.

CDR3 loop: CASSQPLGRGQETQYF. The CDR3 nucleotides read TGTGCCAGCAGCCAACCCTTGGGTCGTGGTCAAGAGACCCAGTACTTC. The chain links TRBV3-1 to TRBJ2-5; D gene unclear. Trimming took 2 bases from V and 2 from J, leaving 15 bases between them. The CDR3 has 16 residues. CDR1 LGHDT and CDR2 YNNKEL come from the germline V gene (reference sequence).

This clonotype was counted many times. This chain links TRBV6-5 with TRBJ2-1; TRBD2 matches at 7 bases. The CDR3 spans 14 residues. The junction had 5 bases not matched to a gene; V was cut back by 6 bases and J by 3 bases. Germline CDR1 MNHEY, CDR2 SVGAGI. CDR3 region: CASSKLAGYNEQFF. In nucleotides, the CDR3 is TGTGCCAGCAGCAAGTTAGCGGGCTACAATGAGCAGTTCTTC.

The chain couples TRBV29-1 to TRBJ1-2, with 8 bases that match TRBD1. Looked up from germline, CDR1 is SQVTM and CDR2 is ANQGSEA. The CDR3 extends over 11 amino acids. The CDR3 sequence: CRRQGFRGYTF. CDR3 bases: TGCAGGAGACAGGGGTTCCGAGGCTACACCTTC.

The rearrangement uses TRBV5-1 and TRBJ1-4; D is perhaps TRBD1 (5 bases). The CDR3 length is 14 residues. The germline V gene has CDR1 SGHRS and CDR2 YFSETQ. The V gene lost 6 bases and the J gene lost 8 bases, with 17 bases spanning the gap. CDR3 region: CASTAPGGEEKLFF. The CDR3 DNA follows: TGCGCCAGCACCGCCCCTGGGGGTGAAGAAAAACTGTTTTTT.